The clone carrying this TCR beta chain occurred once. The CDR3 runs 15 residues. CDR1 and CDR2 (germline): KGHSH, LQKENI. V gave up 3 bases and J gave up 8 bases; unmatched junction bases: 8. The entry originates in a study of blood T cell repertoires in COVID-19. Study context: There were acute and convalescent COVID-19 samples, and they came from the United States, Italy and Spain. PBMCs, B-cell-depleted T cells, or T cells provided the cDNA or gDNA that made up the material.

Using immunoSEQ multiplex PCR, the repertoire was profiled, and TCRdb retains in-frame clones only, with some absent. The sample gives 85,000 to 110,000 clones, over 75% of which show up once; about an eighth is in the top ten. The chain is built from TRBV18 and TRBJ1-5; the match to TRBD1 covers 9 bases. What was sequenced was peripheral blood. The clonotype was recovered from a human donor in a cohort sampled during active or convalescent COVID-19. CDR3 DNA: TGTGCCAGCTCACCGACTACAGGGGGCGAGGAGCCCCAGCATTTT. Amino acids: CASSPTTGGEEPQHF.